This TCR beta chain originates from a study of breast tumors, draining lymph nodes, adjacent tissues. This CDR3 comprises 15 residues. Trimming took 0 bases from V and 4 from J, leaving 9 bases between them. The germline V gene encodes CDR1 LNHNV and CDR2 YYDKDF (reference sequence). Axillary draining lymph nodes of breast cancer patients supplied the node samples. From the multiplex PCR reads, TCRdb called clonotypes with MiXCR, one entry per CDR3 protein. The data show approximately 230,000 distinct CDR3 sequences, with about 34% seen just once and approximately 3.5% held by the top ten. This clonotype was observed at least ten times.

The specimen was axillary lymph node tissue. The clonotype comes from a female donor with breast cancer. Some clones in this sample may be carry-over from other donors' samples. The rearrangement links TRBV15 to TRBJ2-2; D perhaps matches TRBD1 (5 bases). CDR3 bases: TGTGCCACCAGCAGAGATTCAAGGGGCACCGGGGAGCTGTTTTTT. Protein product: CATSRDSRGTGELFF.